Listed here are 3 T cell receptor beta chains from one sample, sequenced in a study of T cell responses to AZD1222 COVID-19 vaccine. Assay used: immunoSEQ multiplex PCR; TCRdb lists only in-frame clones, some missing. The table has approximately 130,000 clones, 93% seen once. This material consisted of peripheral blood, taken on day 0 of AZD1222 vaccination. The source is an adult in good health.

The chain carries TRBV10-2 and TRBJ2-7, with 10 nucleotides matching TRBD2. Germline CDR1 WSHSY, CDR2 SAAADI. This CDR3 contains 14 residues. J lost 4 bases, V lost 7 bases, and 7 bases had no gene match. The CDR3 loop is CASNKAGGLYEQYF. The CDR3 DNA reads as TGCGCCAGCAATAAAGCGGGGGGGCTTTACGAGCAGTACTTC.

CDR3 bases: TGTGCCAGCAGTACTCTCGGGCGGGGGGATTACAATGAGCAGTTCTTC. It yields the protein CASSTLGRGDYNEQFF. V is TRBV6-2 or TRBV6-3 and J is TRBJ2-1, with 8 bases that match TRBD2. In germline, CDR1 is MNHEY, CDR2 SVGEGT. The ends lost 5 bases at V and 4 bases at J; junction bases unmatched: 10. The length of the CDR3 is 16 residues.

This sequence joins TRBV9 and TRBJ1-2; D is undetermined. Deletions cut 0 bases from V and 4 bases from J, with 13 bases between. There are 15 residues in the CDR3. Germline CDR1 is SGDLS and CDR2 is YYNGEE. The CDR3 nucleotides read TGTGCCAGCAGCGTAGGGTTGGCCCCCGGCTATGGCTACACCTTC. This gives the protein CASSVGLAPGYGYTF.